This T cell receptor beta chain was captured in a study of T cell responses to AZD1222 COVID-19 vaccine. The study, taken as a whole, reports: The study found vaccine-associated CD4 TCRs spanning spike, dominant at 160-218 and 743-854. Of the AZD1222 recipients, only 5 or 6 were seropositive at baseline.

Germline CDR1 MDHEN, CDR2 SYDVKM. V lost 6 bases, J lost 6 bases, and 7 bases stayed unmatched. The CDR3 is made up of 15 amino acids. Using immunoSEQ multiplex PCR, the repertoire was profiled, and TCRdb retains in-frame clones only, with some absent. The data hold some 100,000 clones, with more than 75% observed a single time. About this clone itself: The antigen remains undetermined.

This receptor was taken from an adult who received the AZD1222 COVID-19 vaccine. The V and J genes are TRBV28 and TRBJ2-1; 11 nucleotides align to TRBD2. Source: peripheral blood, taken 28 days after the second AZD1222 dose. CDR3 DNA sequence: TGTGCCAGCAGAGCACTAGCGGGGGAGACCAATGAGCAGTTCTTC. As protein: CASRALAGETNEQFF. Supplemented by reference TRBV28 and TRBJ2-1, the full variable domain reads DVKVTQSSRYLVKRTGEKVFLECVQDMDHENMFWYRQDPGLGLRLIYFSYDVKMKEKGDIPEGYSVSREKKERFSLILESASTNQTSMYLCASRALAGETNEQFFGPGTRLTVL.